The source of this TCR beta chain is a study of blood T cells in healthy people across ages. A second roughly 7 to 11 cycle PCR used barcoded and J-beta primers. Each cDNA molecule carried a tag from a template-switch adaptor that contained 12 random nucleotides. MiXCR was run by TCRdb on the 5' RACE reads, yielding one entry per CDR3 protein. The sample contains over 1,300,000 distinct CDR3 sequences, approximately 59% of which appear only once. The CDR3 is made up of 19 amino acids. Per the germline V gene, CDR1 is SQVTM and CDR2 is ANQGSEA. J was trimmed by 0 bases and V by 4 bases; bases with no gene match: 17.

Sequenced material: blood. The receptor's source is a man aged 18 to 35 in good health. J is TRBJ2-1 and V is TRBV29-1, with TRBD2 matching 8 bases. The CDR3 loop reads CSVGGRRGATLSSYNEQFF. CDR3 sequence (DNA): TGCAGCGTTGGTGGACGGCGGGGGGCTACTCTAAGCTCCTACAATGAGCAGTTCTTC.